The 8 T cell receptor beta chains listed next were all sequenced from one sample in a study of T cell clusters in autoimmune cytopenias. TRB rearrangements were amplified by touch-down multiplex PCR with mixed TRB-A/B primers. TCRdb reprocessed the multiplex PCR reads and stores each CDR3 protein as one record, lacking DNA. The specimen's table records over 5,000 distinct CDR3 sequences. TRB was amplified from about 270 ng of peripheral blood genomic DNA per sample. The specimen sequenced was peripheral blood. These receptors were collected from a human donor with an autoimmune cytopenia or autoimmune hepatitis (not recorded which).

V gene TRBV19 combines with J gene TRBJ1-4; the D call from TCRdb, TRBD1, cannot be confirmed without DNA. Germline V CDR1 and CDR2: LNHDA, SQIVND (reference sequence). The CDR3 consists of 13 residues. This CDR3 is CASSNDRREKLFF.

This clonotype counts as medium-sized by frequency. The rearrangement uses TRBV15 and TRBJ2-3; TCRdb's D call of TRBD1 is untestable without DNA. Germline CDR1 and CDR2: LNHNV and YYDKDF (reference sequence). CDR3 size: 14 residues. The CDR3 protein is CATSRAGGEDTQYF.

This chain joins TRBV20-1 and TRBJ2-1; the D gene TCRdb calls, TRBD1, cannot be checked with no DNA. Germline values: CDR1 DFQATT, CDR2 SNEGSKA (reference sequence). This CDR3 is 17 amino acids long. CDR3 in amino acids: CSARDRKWGSRYNEQFF.

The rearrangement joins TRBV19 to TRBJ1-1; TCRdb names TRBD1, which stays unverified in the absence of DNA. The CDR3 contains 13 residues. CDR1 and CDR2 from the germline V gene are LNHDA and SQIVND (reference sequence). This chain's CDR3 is CASSSGPVTEAFF.

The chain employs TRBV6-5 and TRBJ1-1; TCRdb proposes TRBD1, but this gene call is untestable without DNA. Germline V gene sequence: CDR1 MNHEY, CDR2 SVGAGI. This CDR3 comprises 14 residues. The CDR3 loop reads CASSYNRGMGEAFF.

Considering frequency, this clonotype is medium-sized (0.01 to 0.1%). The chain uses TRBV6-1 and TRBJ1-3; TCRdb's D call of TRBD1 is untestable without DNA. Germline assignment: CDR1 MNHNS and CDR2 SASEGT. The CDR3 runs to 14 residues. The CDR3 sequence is CASSDPGHTNTIYF.

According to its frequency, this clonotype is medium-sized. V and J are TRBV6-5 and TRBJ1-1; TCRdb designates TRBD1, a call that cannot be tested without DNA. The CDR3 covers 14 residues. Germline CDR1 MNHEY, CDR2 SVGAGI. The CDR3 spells CASSAGQYNTEAFF.

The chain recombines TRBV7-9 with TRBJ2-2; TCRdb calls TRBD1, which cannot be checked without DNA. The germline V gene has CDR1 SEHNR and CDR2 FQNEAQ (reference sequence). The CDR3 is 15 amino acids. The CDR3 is CASSDGHGVGGELFF.